These 15 T cell receptor beta chains share one sample of origin, sequenced in a study of Graves' ophthalmopathy and Graves' hyperthyroidism. RNA transcripts provided the template for amplifying TCR beta CDR3 regions. In the first round, RT-PCR was carried out with HTBI primers, and a multiplex PCR formed the second round. TCRdb analysed the multiplex PCR reads with MiXCR anew, one entry per CDR3 protein. The table has about 1.2 million distinct CDR3 sequences, roughly two fifths seen once; the top ten hold 11%. Sequenced input: peripheral blood or thyroid tissue (not recorded which). Every receptor here comes from an adult man with Graves' hyperthyroidism.

This chain links TRBV2 with TRBJ1-5; 7 bases align to TRBD1. Trimming at V came to 5 bases and at J to 0 bases, leaving 10 bases not matched to a gene. Per germline, CDR1 SNHLY and CDR2 FYNNEI. The CDR3 loop spans 17 amino acids. CDR3 DNA sequence: TGTGCCAGCAGTTTACGGGGGACAGACTATAGCAATCAGCCCCAGCATTTT. Its protein product is CASSLRGTDYSNQPQHF.

The chain combines TRBV10-1 with TRBJ1-5; 7 bases agree with TRBD1. From germline, CDR1 is WNHNN and CDR2 SYGVQD (reference sequence). V lost 3 bases to trimming and J lost 10 bases; unmatched junction nucleotides: 3. This CDR3 contains 12 residues. DNA for the CDR3: TGCGCCAGCAGTGAAAACAGGGGCCCCCAGCATTTT. It specifies CASSENRGPQHF.

The chain carries TRBV13 and TRBJ2-5; D unclear. The CDR3 is 15 amino acids. V lost 1 base and J 3 bases, leaving 12 bases between the germline ends. CDR1 is PRHDT, CDR2 FYEKMQ, per germline (reference sequence). CDR3 amino acids: CASSLVGRSEETQYF. CDR3 nucleotides: TGTGCCAGCAGCTTAGTGGGCAGGTCCGAAGAGACCCAGTACTTC.

The CDR3 protein is CASRAGQPFGGRSYGYTF. The CDR3 nucleotides are TGTGCCAGCAGGGCAGGACAGCCCTTCGGGGGCAGGTCCTATGGCTACACCTTC. The rearrangement links TRBV2 to TRBJ1-2; a possible D gene is TRBD1 (6 bases). Germline assignment: CDR1 SNHLY and CDR2 FYNNEI. This CDR3 comprises 18 residues. With 6 bases removed from V and 4 bases from J, the gap between germline ends came to 27 bases.

This clonotype has a count of ten or more. The chain combines TRBV19 with TRBJ2-5; D gene unclear. The CDR3 totals 12 residues. Trimming removed 9 bases from V and 5 bases from J, with 13 bases in between. Looked up from germline, CDR1 is LNHDA and CDR2 is SQIVND (reference sequence). The CDR3 sequence: CASNNEGETQYF. The CDR3 DNA follows: TGTGCCAGCAACAACGAAGGGGAGACCCAGTACTTC.

This clonotype was seen ten or more times. The V and J genes are TRBV2 and TRBJ1-2; a possible D gene is TRBD1 (5 bases). V was cut by 3 bases and J by 5 bases, with 10 bases left in between. Germline assignment: CDR1 SNHLY and CDR2 FYNNEI. This CDR3 region has 13 residues. DNA for the CDR3: TGTGCCAGCAGTGAGAGGGGCCTTTATGGCTACACCTTC. Translation: CASSERGLYGYTF.

This clonotype was seen only a few times. The chain recombines TRBV11-2 with TRBJ2-5, with D perhaps being TRBD1 or TRBD2 (5 bases each). The CDR3 has 15 residues. Germline values: CDR1 SGHAT, CDR2 FQNNGV. Deletions cut 5 bases from V and 2 bases from J, with 15 bases between. CDR3 bases: TGTGCCAGCAGCCCGCCCGGGACGGTACAAGAGACCCAGTACTTC. Residues: CASSPPGTVQETQYF.

This clonotype was counted a few times. This sequence joins TRBV7-9 and TRBJ2-7; D is unresolved. Deletions cut 4 bases from V and 0 bases from J, with 13 bases between. The CDR3 consists of 15 residues. Germline assignment: CDR1 SEHNR and CDR2 FQNEAQ (reference sequence). The CDR3 loop is CASSSPTLSSYEQYF. In DNA, the CDR3 is TGTGCCAGCAGCTCTCCCACCCTGTCCTCCTACGAGCAGTACTTC.

The sample holds many counts of this clonotype. This chain connects TRBV2 to TRBJ2-2; 10 positions agree with TRBD1. This CDR3 has 14 residues. From germline, CDR1 is SNHLY and CDR2 FYNNEI. Trimming removed 8 bases from V and 5 bases from J; junction bases left unmatched: 5. Here the CDR3 reads CASPGQGGTGELFF. CDR3 in DNA: TGTGCCAGCCCAGGACAGGGGGGGACCGGGGAGCTGTTTTTT.

The rearrangement uses TRBV5-5 and TRBJ2-5; 8 nucleotides align to TRBD1. CDR1 and CDR2 (germline): SGHKS, YYEKEE (reference sequence). The V and J ends lost 4 bases and 1 base, in that order; junction bases with no gene match: 6. The CDR3 is made up of 15 amino acids. The CDR3: CASSRGTGGQETQYF. DNA for the CDR3: TGTGCCAGCAGCCGCGGGACAGGTGGCCAAGAGACCCAGTACTTC.

The chain carries TRBV13 and TRBJ2-7; D perhaps matches TRBD1 (6 bases). CDR1 PRHDT and CDR2 FYEKMQ come from the germline V gene (reference sequence). V dropped 5 bases and J dropped 1 base, with 15 bases sitting between them. This CDR3 is built from 15 residues. CDR3 nucleotide sequence: TGTGCCAGCAGCCCGAGGGGGATAAAATCCTACGAGCAGTACTTC. Translated, it gives CASSPRGIKSYEQYF.

This chain uses TRBV28 with TRBJ1-4; D not resolved. Per germline, CDR1 MDHEN and CDR2 SYDVKM. There are 15 residues in the CDR3. Trimming cost V 7 bases and J 4 bases, with 16 bases left between them. As DNA, the CDR3 is TGTGCCAGCATCCCAACCCCCGGACTTAATGAAAAACTGTTTTTT. Its protein is CASIPTPGLNEKLFF.

The chain links TRBV7-9 to TRBJ1-4, with a tentative D call TRBD1 (6 bases). CDR1 is SEHNR, CDR2 FQNEAQ, per germline (reference sequence). The length of the CDR3 is 17 residues. The V end was cut by 0 bases, the J end by 8 bases, with 19 bases between. The DNA for the CDR3 is TGTGCCAGCAGCTTAGCCCGGGGGCCTGGCAGGAGGGAAAAACTGTTTTTT. Translated, it gives CASSLARGPGRREKLFF.

The V and J genes are TRBV7-9 and TRBJ2-7, with D possibly called TRBD1 or TRBD2 (7 bases each). CDR1 and CDR2 (germline): SEHNR, FQNEAQ (reference sequence). CDR3 length: 16 amino acids. The V end lost 4 bases, the J end lost 0 bases, and 16 bases lay between the germline ends. For the CDR3, the DNA is TGTGCCAGCAGCTCAGGGGGGGAGGGGAGCTCCTACGAGCAGTACTTC. Its translation is CASSSGGEGSSYEQYF. Supplemented by reference TRBV7-9 and TRBJ2-7, the full variable domain reads DTGVSQNPRHKITKRGQNVTFRCDPISEHNRLYWYRQTLGQGPEFLTYFQNEAQLEKSRLLSDRFSAERPKGSFSTLEIQRTEQGDSAMYLCASSSGGEGSSYEQYFGPGTRLTVT.

This clonotype was detected only a few times. This chain uses TRBV29-1 with TRBJ2-7, with 10 bases matching TRBD2. Germline V gives CDR1 SQVTM, CDR2 ANQGSEA. The trim removed 2 bases at V and 2 bases at J, leaving 3 bases unmatched. The CDR3 loop spans 14 amino acids. CDR3 nucleotide sequence: TGCAGCGTTGAATCGCTAGCGGGAGCCTACGAGCAGTACTTC. Protein product: CSVESLAGAYEQYF.